The source of this TCR beta chain is a study of blood T cell repertoires in COVID-19. About the research overall: Whether acute or convalescent, the COVID-19 samples came from the United States, Italy and Spain. Sources were T cells, B-cell-depleted T cells, or PBMCs; the material itself was cDNA or gDNA.

Per germline, CDR1 SGHRS and CDR2 YFSETQ. This CDR3 is built from 15 residues. Germline trimming cut 1 base from V and 4 bases from J; bases unmatched to any gene: 2. In the study's own analysis: Scientists estimated how many nucleated cells there were by amplifying reference gene primers. This table comes from immunoSEQ multiplex PCR, and its TCRdb copy is limited to in-frame clones, with some not included. V and J calls and clone size are those listed in that table; D and trimming were worked out from the DNA. The repertoire holds about 160,000 clones, more than 75% seen once, with 2.2% in the top ten.

The rearrangement links TRBV5-1 to TRBJ2-3; TRBD2 matches 11 bases. The source material was peripheral blood. This clonotype was sampled from a man in his 70s with acute or convalescent COVID-19. This chain's CDR3 is CASSLSSGGSDTQYF. CDR3 coding DNA: TGCGCCAGCAGCTTGTCTAGCGGGGGGTCAGATACGCAGTATTTT.